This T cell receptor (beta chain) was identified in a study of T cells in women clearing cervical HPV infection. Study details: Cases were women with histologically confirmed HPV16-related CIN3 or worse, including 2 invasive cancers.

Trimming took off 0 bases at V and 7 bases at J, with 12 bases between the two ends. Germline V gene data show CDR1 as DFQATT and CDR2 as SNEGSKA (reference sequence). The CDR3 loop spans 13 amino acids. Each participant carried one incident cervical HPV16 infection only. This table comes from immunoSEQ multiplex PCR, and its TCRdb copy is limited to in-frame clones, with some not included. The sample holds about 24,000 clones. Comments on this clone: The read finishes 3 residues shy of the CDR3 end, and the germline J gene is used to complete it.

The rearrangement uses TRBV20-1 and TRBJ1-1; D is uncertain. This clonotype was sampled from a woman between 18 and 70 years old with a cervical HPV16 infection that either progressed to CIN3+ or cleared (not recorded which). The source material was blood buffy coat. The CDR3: CSARDLAPGEAFF. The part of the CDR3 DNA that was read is TGCAGTGCTAGAGATCTGGCCCCGGGTGAA.